One sample yielded the 23 T cell receptor beta chains listed below, sequenced in a study of T cell responses to AZD1222 COVID-19 vaccine. This table comes from immunoSEQ multiplex PCR, and its TCRdb copy is limited to in-frame clones, with some not included. The sample has about 110,000 clones, approximately 92% seen once. Sequenced here: peripheral blood, sampled 28 days after the second AZD1222 dose. Receptor source: an adult who received the AZD1222 COVID-19 vaccine.

The chain carries TRBV2 and TRBJ2-1; no firm D call. Germline loops: CDR1 SNHLY, CDR2 FYNNEI. V shed 4 bases and J shed 6 bases, with 4 bases lying between them. This CDR3 has 11 residues. CDR3 in amino acids: CASSGFNEQFF. In DNA form, the CDR3 reads TGTGCCAGCAGTGGTTTCAATGAGCAGTTCTTC.

CDR3 sequence reads: CASSFGQGLDTEAFF. The CDR3 DNA reads TGTGCCAGCAGCTTCGGACAGGGTTTGGACACTGAAGCTTTCTTT. The chain joins TRBV5-4 to TRBJ1-1, with 8 bases aligning to TRBD1. The CDR3 extends over 15 amino acids. Germline V gene data show CDR1 as SGHNT and CDR2 as YYREEE (reference sequence). V was clipped by 2 bases and J by 3 bases; unmatched bases: 6. Variable domain in full (rest from reference TRBV5-4 and TRBJ1-1): ETGVTQSPTHLIKTRGQQVTLRCSSQSGHNTVSWYQQALGQGPQFIFQYYREEENGRGNFPPRFSGLQFPNYSSELNVNALELDDSALYLCASSFGQGLDTEAFFGQGTRLTVV.

J is TRBJ2-1 and V is TRBV29-1, with TRBD2 as a possible D gene (5 bases). CDR1 is SQVTM and CDR2 is ANQGSEA in the germline V gene. Trimming took off 2 bases at V and 7 bases at J, with 9 bases between the two ends. The CDR3 sequence is 12 residues long. This CDR3 reads CSVERLANEQFF. As DNA, the CDR3 is TGCAGCGTTGAAAGGCTAGCTAATGAGCAGTTCTTC.

CDR3 sequence (DNA): TGCGCCAGCAGCCAATGGGACACTTCTAACTATGGCTACACCTTC. Protein product: CASSQWDTSNYGYTF. The chain has TRBV4-3 and TRBJ1-2; possibly TRBD1 for D (6 bases). Per the germline V gene, CDR1 is LGHNA and CDR2 is YSLEER. The V end was cut by 2 bases, the J end by 0 bases, with 10 bases between. CDR3 length equals 15 residues.

The V and J genes are TRBV19 and TRBJ1-2; 7 bases line up with TRBD1. Germline CDR1 reads LNHDA; CDR2 reads SQIVND (reference sequence). The CDR3 runs to 14 residues. V lost 3 bases to trimming and J lost 3 bases; unmatched junction nucleotides: 4. As DNA, the CDR3 is TGTGCCAGTAGTATGACAGGGAGGTACTATGGCTACACCTTC. It is translated as CASSMTGRYYGYTF.

The V call is TRBV2, the J call TRBJ1-6; no firm D call. V gave up 4 bases and J gave up 13 bases, with 8 bases separating them. The length of the CDR3 is 11 residues. The germline gives CDR1 SNHLY, CDR2 FYNNEI. This CDR3 reads CASSASVPLHF. The CDR3 bases are TGTGCCAGCAGTGCCAGCGTTCCCCTCCACTTT.

This CDR3 is CASSSGTGGWETQYF. The CDR3 DNA follows: TGTGCCAGCAGCTCGGGGACAGGGGGCTGGGAGACCCAGTACTTC. The rearrangement uses TRBV7-9 and TRBJ2-5, with 12 bases fitting TRBD1. Germline V CDR1 and CDR2: SEHNR, FQNEAQ (reference sequence). CDR3 size: 15 residues. V was pared by 4 bases and J by 5 bases, with 5 bases of the junction left unmatched.

The rearrangement joins TRBV7-3 to TRBJ1-1, with D possibly TRBD1 on 6 matching bases. Germline loops: CDR1 SGHTA, CDR2 FQGTGA. The ends were cut back, 5 bases at V and 4 bases at J, with 11 bases in the middle. The CDR3 is 13 residues long. In DNA, the CDR3 is TGTGCCAGCAGCGCAACAGGGACCACTGAAGCTTTCTTT. Translation gives CASSATGTTEAFF.

This chain joins TRBV6-2 or TRBV6-3 and TRBJ1-2, with D hard to call. This CDR3 spans 13 amino acids. Trimming pared 2 bases from V and 5 bases from J, leaving 9 bases between. Germline CDR1 and CDR2: MNHEY and SVGEGT. CDR3 loop: CASSYASRYGYTF. CDR3 in DNA: TGTGCCAGCAGTTACGCGTCCCGGTATGGCTACACCTTC.

The sample holds one count of this clone. CDR3 nucleotide sequence: TGTGCCAGCAGCTTGTTATGGAACACTGAAGCTTTCTTT. This encodes CASSLLWNTEAFF. This chain joins TRBV5-5 and TRBJ1-1, with D unclear. V lost 1 base, J lost 1 base, and 5 bases lay in between. The CDR3 length is 13 residues. CDR1 SGHKS and CDR2 YYEKEE come from the germline V gene (reference sequence).

A single count supports this clone. The rearrangement links TRBV12-3 or TRBV12-4 to TRBJ2-5, with no clear D. Trimming cost V 3 bases and J 2 bases, with 1 base left between them. The CDR3 sequence is 11 residues long. This CDR3 reads CASSFQETQYF. The CDR3 DNA reads as TGTGCCAGCAGTTTTCAAGAGACCCAGTACTTC.

About this clone itself: The same CDR3 can be traced to other DNA sequences in this sample. The chain couples TRBV28 to TRBJ2-7; no clear D gene. Per the germline V gene, CDR1 is MDHEN and CDR2 is SYDVKM. Deletions cut 3 bases from V and 4 bases from J, with 7 bases between. The CDR3 has 12 amino acids. DNA of the CDR3: TGTGCCAGCAGTTTGGTAGGTTACGAGCAGTACTTC. It codes for CASSLVGYEQYF.

The rearrangement uses TRBV7-9 and TRBJ1-2, with 8 bases lining up with TRBD1. The J segment lost 0 bases and the V segment lost 1 base, leaving 4 bases of the junction unmatched. The CDR3 has 16 amino acids. Per the germline V gene, CDR1 is SEHNR and CDR2 is FQNEAQ (reference sequence). The CDR3 DNA follows: TGTGCCAGCAGCTTAGGCGGACAGGGCCCTAACTATGGCTACACCTTC. It translates to CASSLGGQGPNYGYTF.

The table lists this clone with a count of one. The rearrangement links TRBV7-9 to TRBJ1-5; D remains unclear. With 2 bases removed from V and 1 base from J, the gap between germline ends came to 3 bases. The germline CDR1 and CDR2 sequences are SEHNR and FQNEAQ (reference sequence). There are 13 residues in the CDR3. The CDR3 region has the DNA TGTGCCAGCAGCTTATTAAGCAATCAGCCCCAGCATTTT. Translating gives CASSLLSNQPQHF.

The chain has TRBV25-1 and TRBJ2-2; D unresolved. Germline lookup yields CDR1 MGHDK and CDR2 SYGVNS. There are 12 residues in the CDR3. The V and J ends lost 7 bases and 7 bases respectively, with 10 bases between them. CDR3 residues: CASNKFGGELFF. CDR3 sequence (DNA): TGTGCCAGCAATAAGTTTGGCGGGGAGCTGTTTTTT.

The chain combines TRBV7-6 with TRBJ1-2, with no clear D. Germline CDR1 SGHVS, CDR2 FNYEAQ. CDR3 size: 15 residues. Trimming pared 1 base from V and 1 base from J, leaving 10 bases between. The CDR3 reads CASSLGPPSNYGYTF. The CDR3 nucleotides are TGTGCCAGCAGCTTAGGGCCCCCCAGTAACTATGGCTACACCTTC.

The chain links TRBV3-1 (or the pseudogene TRBV3-2) to TRBJ2-2, with D perhaps matching TRBD1 or TRBD2 (6 bases each). Between the trimmed V and J ends, which lost 4 bases and 5 bases, there was a span of 17 bases. CDR3 length equals 16 residues. CDR1 and CDR2 (germline): LGHDT, YNNKEL (reference sequence). CDR3 protein: CASSLLEGGMTGELFF. As DNA, the CDR3 is TGTGCCAGCAGCCTTCTCGAGGGGGGTATGACCGGGGAGCTGTTTTTT.

In its sample, this clone was seen a few times. The chain uses TRBV6-5 and TRBJ2-7, with 12 bases aligning to TRBD2. The junction had 3 bases not matched to a gene; V was cut back by 6 bases and J by 3 bases. The CDR3 is 14 residues long. Germline loops: CDR1 MNHEY, CDR2 SVGAGI. The CDR3 protein is CASSLAGGLYEQYF. The CDR3 region has the DNA TGTGCCAGCAGCCTAGCGGGGGGGCTCTACGAGCAGTACTTC.

The CDR3 reads CASSLPRGAKREQFF. In nucleotides, the CDR3 is TGTGCCAGCAGCTTGCCTAGGGGAGCTAAAAGAGAGCAGTTCTTC. The V gene is TRBV5-4, the J gene TRBJ2-1; the D call may be TRBD1 or TRBD2 (5 bases each). The CDR3 has 15 residues. Trimming shortened V by 1 base and J by 10 bases, and 18 bases separated the two germline ends. Per germline, CDR1 SGHNT and CDR2 YYREEE (reference sequence).

V and J are TRBV12-3 or TRBV12-4 and TRBJ2-3; no clear D. This CDR3 has 13 residues. With 5 bases removed from V and 0 bases from J, the gap between germline ends came to 6 bases. The CDR3 loop reads CASSISSTDTQYF. For the CDR3, the DNA is TGTGCCAGCAGTATTTCTAGCACAGATACGCAGTATTTT.

The J gene is TRBJ2-5, the V gene TRBV7-2; 9 bases are a match to TRBD2. CDR3 length: 14 amino acids. With V trimmed by 5 bases and J by 5 bases, 6 bases remained unmatched. Germline CDR1 SGHTA, CDR2 FQGNSA. The CDR3: CASSRAGGSETQYF. The CDR3 DNA reads as TGTGCCAGCAGCCGCGCGGGGGGGTCCGAGACCCAGTACTTC.

The J gene is TRBJ2-5, the V gene TRBV3-1 (or the pseudogene TRBV3-2), with D hard to call. Looked up from germline, CDR1 is LGHDT and CDR2 is YNNKEL (reference sequence). This CDR3 contains 13 residues. V was cut by 0 bases and J by 4 bases, with 6 bases left in between. CDR3 sequence reads: CASSQDSRETQYF. CDR3 sequence (DNA): TGTGCCAGCAGCCAAGATTCCCGAGAGACCCAGTACTTC.

The J gene is TRBJ1-4, the V gene TRBV7-2; tentative D call: TRBD1 (6 bases). V lost 5 bases and J 2 bases, leaving 21 bases between the germline ends. Germline V CDR1 and CDR2: SGHTA, FQGNSA. This CDR3 has 18 amino acids. CDR3 bases: TGTGCCAGCAGCCGTGACCCAGGGGTCCGGAACACTAATGAAAAACTGTTTTTT. It is translated as CASSRDPGVRNTNEKLFF.